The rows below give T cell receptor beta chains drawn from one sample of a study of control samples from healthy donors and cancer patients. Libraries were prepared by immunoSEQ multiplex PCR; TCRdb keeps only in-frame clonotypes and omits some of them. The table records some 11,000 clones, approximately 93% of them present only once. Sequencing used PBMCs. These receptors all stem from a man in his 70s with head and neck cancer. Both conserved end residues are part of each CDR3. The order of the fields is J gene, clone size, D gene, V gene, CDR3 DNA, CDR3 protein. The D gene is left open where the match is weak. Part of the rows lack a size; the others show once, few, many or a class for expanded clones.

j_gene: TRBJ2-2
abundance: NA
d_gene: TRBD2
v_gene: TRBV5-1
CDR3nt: TGCGCCAGCAGCCACCGAGATAGCGGGAGAGGGAGCACCGGGGAGCTGTTTTTT
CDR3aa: CASSHRDSGRGSTGELFF

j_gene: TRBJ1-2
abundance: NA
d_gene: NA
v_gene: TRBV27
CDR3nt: TGTGCCAGCAGTTTCTCCCCCAGGGCCGACTATGGCTACACCTTC
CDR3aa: CASSFSPRADYGYTF

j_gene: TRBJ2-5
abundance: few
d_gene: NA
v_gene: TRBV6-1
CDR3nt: TGTGCCAGCAGTGAAGCCCAGGAGCATGAGACCCAGTACTTC
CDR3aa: CASSEAQEHETQYF

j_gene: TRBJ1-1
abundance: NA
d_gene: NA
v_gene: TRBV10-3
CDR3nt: TGTGCCATCAGTGACCAGATGAACACTGAAGCTTTCTTT
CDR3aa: CAISDQMNTEAFF

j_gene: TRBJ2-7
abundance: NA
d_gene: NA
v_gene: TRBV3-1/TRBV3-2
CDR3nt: TGTGCCAGCAGCCAAGAGGGGGAGAGCCACGAGCAGTACTTC
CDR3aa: CASSQEGESHEQYF

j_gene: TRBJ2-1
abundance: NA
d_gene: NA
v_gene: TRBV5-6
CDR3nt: TGTGCCAGCAGCTTGGCTCGGAATACACAGTTCTTC
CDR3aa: CASSLARNTQFF

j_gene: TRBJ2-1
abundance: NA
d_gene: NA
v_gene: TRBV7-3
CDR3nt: TGTGCCAGCAGCTTAACGCGGGACAACCGAGAGCAGTTCTTC
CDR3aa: CASSLTRDNREQFF

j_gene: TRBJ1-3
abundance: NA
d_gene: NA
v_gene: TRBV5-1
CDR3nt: TGCGCCAGCAGTCCCGACGGCTCAGGTGGAAACACCATATATTTT
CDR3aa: CASSPDGSGGNTIYF

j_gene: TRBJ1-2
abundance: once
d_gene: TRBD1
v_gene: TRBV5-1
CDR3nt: TGCGCCAGCAGCTTGGCCGCGACAGGGGGCCTTGGGTATGGCTACACCTTC
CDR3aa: CASSLAATGGLGYGYTF

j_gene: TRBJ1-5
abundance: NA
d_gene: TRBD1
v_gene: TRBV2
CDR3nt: TGTGCCAGCAGTGAATCGAAGACAGGGTATGGCAATCAGCCCCAGCATTTT
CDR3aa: CASSESKTGYGNQPQHF

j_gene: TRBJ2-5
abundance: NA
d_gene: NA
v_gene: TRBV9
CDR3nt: TGTGCCAGCAGCGCCAGGATAGGTGCAGAGACCCAGTACTTC
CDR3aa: CASSARIGAETQYF

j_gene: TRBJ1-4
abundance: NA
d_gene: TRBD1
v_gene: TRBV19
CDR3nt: TGTGCCAGTAGTTCGGAGGGACAGGGGGCTGTCGGTAATGAAAAACTGTTTTTT
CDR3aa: CASSSEGQGAVGNEKLFF

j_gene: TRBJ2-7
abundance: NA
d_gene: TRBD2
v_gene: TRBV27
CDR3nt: TGTGCCAGCAGTCTAGAGCCGGGGGGGCTGGTCGACGAGCAGTACTTC
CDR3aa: CASSLEPGGLVDEQYF

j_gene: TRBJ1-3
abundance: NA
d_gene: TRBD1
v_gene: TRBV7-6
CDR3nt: TGTGCCAGCAGCAGAGGACAGGGCGGCTCTGGAAACACCATATATTTT
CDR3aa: CASSRGQGGSGNTIYF

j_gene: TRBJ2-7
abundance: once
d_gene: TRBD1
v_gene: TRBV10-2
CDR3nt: TGCGCCAGCAGCGAACAGGGGTACGAGCAGTACTTC
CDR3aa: CASSEQGYEQYF

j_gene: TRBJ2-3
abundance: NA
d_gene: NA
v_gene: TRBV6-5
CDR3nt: TGTGCCAGCAGCAGGGGGGCAGGCACAGATACGCAGTATTTT
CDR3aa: CASSRGAGTDTQYF

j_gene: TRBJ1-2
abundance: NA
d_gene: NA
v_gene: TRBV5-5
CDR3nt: TGTGCCAGCAGCTTCCCGGGGGATTATGGCTACACCTTC
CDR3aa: CASSFPGDYGYTF

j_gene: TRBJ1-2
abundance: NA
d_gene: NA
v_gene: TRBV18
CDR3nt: TGTGCCAGCTCACCGGGGACGGATGGCTACACCTTC
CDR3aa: CASSPGTDGYTF

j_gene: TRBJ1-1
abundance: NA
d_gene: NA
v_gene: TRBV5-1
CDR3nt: TGCGCCAGCAGCCTAAGGTCCGGGTGGTACACTGAAGCTTTCTTT
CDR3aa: CASSLRSGWYTEAFF

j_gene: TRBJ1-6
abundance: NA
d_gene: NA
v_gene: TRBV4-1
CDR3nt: TGCGCCAGCAGCCAAGGGAGGGGTAGTTATTCACCCCTCCACTTT
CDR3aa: CASSQGRGSYSPLHF

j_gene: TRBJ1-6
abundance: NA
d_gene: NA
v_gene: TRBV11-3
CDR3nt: TGTGCCAGCAGCATTAGACCGAACTCACCCCTCCACTTT
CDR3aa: CASSIRPNSPLHF

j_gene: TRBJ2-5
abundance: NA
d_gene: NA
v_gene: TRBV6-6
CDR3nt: TGTGCCAGCAGTCAGCGACAGCAAGAGACCCAGTACTTC
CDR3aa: CASSQRQQETQYF

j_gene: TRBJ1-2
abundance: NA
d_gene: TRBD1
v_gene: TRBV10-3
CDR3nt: TGTGCCGCGGGACAGAACTATGGCTACACCTTC
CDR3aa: CAAGQNYGYTF

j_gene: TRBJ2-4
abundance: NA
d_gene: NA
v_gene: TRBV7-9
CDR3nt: TGTGCCAGCAGCTTAGGGGGGCAAAACATTCAGTACTTC
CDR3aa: CASSLGGQNIQYF

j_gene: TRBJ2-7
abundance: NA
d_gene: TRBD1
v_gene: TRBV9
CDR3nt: TGTGCCAGCAGCGCACAAATAGGGACAGGGGGCAACGAGCAGTACTTC
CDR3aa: CASSAQIGTGGNEQYF

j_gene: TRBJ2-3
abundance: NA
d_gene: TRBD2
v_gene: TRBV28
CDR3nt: TGTGCCAGCGACATTGGGGGGGAGGGTACGCAGTATTTT
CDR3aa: CASDIGGEGTQYF

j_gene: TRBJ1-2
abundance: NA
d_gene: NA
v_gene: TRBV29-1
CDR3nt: TGCAGCGTTGACCCCAGGAACTATGGCTACACCTTC
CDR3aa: CSVDPRNYGYTF

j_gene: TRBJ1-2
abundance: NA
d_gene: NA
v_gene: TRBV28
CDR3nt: TGTGCCAGCAGTTTACGGCAAACTAACTATGGCTACACCTTC
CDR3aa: CASSLRQTNYGYTF

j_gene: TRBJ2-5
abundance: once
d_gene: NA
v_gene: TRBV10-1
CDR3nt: TGCGCCAGGGTAAGGGCGGGGGAGACCCAGTACTTC
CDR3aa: CARVRAGETQYF

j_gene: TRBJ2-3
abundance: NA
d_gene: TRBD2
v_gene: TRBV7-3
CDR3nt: TGTGCCAGCAGCTTAACGGGACTAGCGGGAGTCGGAGATACGCAGTATTTT
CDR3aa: CASSLTGLAGVGDTQYF

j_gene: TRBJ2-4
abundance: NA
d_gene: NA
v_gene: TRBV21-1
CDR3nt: TGTGCATTCTCCCAGGGGGCGATCGACATTCAGTACTTC
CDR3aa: CAFSQGAIDIQYF

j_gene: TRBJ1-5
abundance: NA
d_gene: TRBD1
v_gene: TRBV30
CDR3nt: TGTGCCTGGAGTGTATTTGGTACAGGGGGAAATCAGCCCCAGCATTTT
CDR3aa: CAWSVFGTGGNQPQHF

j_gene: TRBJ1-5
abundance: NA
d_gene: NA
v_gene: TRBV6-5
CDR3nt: TGTGCCAGCAGTTATTTGGGGGGGGATCAGCCCCAGCATTTT
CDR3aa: CASSYLGGDQPQHF

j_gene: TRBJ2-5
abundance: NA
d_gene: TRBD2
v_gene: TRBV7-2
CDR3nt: TGTGCCAGCAGCTTAGTAGCGGGGGGGCCAGAGACCCAGTACTTC
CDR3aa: CASSLVAGGPETQYF

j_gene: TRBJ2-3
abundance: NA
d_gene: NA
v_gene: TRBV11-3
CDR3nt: TGTGCCAGCAGCTCAGGCACAGATACGCAGTATTTT
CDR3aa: CASSSGTDTQYF

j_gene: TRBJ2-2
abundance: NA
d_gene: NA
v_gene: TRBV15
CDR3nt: TGTGCCACCAGCAGAGAGCAGGGCACCGGGGAGCTGTTTTTT
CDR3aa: CATSREQGTGELFF

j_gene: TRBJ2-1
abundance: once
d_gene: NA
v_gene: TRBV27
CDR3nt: TGTGCCAGCAGTCCCCCAGGGGCGAGAACTAACAATGAGCAGTTCTTC
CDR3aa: CASSPPGARTNNEQFF

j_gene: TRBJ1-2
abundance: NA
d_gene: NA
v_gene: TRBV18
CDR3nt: TGTGCCAGCTCACCAACAGGCGCCTTGTTGAGAAACACCTTC
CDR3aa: CASSPTGALLRNTF

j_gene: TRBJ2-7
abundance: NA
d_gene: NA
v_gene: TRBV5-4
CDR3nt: TGTGCCAGCAGCCCCACCGGGACCACCTACGAGCAGTACTTC
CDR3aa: CASSPTGTTYEQYF

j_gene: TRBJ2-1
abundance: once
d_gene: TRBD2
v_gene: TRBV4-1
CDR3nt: TGCGCCAGCAGCCAAGATAGCGGGGGGGCCAAAAATGAGCAGTTCTTC
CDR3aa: CASSQDSGGAKNEQFF

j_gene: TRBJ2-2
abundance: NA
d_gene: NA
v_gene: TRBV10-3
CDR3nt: TGTGCCATCAGTGAGGGTAGGGCCCGGACCGACTACACCGGGGAGCTGTTTTTT
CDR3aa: CAISEGRARTDYTGELFF

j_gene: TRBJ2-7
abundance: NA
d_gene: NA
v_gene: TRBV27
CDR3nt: TGTGCCAGCAGCCCATACTATCAGGGGTACGAGCAGTACTTC
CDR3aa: CASSPYYQGYEQYF

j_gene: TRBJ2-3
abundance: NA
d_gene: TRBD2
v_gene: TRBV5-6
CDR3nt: TGTGCCAGCAGCTTGGGCGGGGGGGGCCTGGTGGATACGCAGTATTTT
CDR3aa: CASSLGGGGLVDTQYF

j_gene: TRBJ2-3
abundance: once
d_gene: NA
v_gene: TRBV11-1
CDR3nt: TGTGCCAGCAGCTTATTATCCAGCAGGTCCACAGATACGCAGTATTTT
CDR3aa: CASSLLSSRSTDTQYF

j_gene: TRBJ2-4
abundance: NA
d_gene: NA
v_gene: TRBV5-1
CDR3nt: TGCGCCAGCAGCTTGGCCGGGGACATTCAGTACTTC
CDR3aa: CASSLAGDIQYF

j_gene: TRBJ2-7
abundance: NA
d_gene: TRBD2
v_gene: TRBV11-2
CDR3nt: TGTGCCAGCAGCCTAGGCGGGAGGACCTACGAGCAGTACTTC
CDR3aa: CASSLGGRTYEQYF

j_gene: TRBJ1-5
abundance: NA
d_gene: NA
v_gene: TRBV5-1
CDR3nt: TGCGCCAGCAAAGCGGCAGACGGTCAGCCCCAGCATTTT
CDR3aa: CASKAADGQPQHF

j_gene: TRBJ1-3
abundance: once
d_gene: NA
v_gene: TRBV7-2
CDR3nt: TGTGCCAGCAGCCCCCAACAGGGCTCTGGAAACACCATATATTTT
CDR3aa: CASSPQQGSGNTIYF

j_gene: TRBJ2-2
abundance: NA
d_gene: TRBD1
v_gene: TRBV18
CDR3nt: TGTGCCAGCTCACCATTTGGACAGGGGATGAACACCGGGGAGCTGTTTTTT
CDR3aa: CASSPFGQGMNTGELFF

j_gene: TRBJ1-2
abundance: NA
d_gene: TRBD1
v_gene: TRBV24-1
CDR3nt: TGTGCCACCAGTGATGGGGACAGAAGGTATGGCTACACCTTC
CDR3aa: CATSDGDRRYGYTF

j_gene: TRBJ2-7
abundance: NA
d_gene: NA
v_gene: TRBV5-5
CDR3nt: TGTGCCAGCAGCTTGTTTCAAGAGCAGTACTTC
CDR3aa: CASSLFQEQYF